The T cell receptor beta chain described here comes from a study of CD8 T cells in ankylosing spondylitis. Per germline, CDR1 KGHSH and CDR2 LQKENI. Deletions cut 2 bases from V and 4 bases from J, with 18 bases between. The CDR3 runs to 17 residues. As regards this clonotype: Its matching antigen is unknown.

Each TCR beta library was made by quantitative 5'-RACE that incorporated molecular barcodes. TCRdb independently ran MiXCR on the 5' RACE reads; one entry per CDR3 protein. The table records around 430,000 distinct CDR3 sequences, 17% of them present only once. Study observations and caveats: Made up of several highly homologous variants, a TCR beta motif appeared characteristic of ankylosing spondylitis blood. Previously reported in reactive arthritis synovial fluid and blood were some of the motif variants. Disease-linked clones were CD8+ and relatively rare in peripheral blood. Enrichment of disease-linked clones was reportedly significant in matched ankylosing spondylitis synovial fluid.

This receptor was taken from a male donor with ankylosing spondylitis. The chain recombines TRBV18 with TRBJ2-1; D is perhaps TRBD1 (6 bases). The sample consisted of blood, either unsorted or a sorted T cell fraction (not recorded which). CDR3 region: CASSPSVTGQGYNEQFF. The CDR3 nucleotides read TGTGCCAGCTCACCATCTGTGACAGGCCAGGGGTACAATGAGCAGTTCTTC.